This T cell receptor beta chain was captured by sequencing in a study of human T cells and chemical hapten exposure. Time point described: patch test 2, 6 weeks after DPC sensitization. Treatment specified: therapeutic diphenylcyclopropenone sensitization with weekly scalp DPC. Ahead of applying each patch test, blood was sampled. Each donor was an alopecia patient between 18 and 70 years of age who qualified for DPC. What the library attached to individual cDNA molecules were unique molecular identifiers. MiXCR, run by TCRdb on the RACE reads, gives a single entry per CDR3 protein. The data contain about 69,000 distinct CDR3 sequences, about a tenth of them singletons. V was pared by 5 bases and J by 0 bases, with 11 bases between. The CDR3 is 13 residues long. Germline V gene data show CDR1 as DFQATT and CDR2 as SNEGSKA (reference sequence). The sample holds many counts of this clonotype.

The specimen was whole blood, collected in connection with sensitization to the hapten diphenylcyclopropenone (DPC). This clonotype originated in a woman aged 50 to 65 with alopecia areata. Some clones in this sample may be carry-over from other donors' samples. V usage is TRBV20-1 and J usage is TRBJ2-7, with D perhaps given as TRBD1 or TRBD2 (5 bases each). DNA for the CDR3: TGCAGTGCTCGGGCAGGGAGCTCCTACGAGCAGTACTTC. It translates to CSARAGSSYEQYF.